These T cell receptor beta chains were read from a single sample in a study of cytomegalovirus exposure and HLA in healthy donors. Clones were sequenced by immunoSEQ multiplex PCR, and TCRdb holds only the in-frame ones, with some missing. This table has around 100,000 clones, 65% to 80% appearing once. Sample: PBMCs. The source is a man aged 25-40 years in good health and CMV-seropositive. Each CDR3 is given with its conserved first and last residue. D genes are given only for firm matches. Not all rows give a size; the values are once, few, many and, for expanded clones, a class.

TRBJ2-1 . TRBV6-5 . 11 CASSSRSEQFF TGTGCCAGCAGTTCTAGGTCTGAGCAGTTCTTC
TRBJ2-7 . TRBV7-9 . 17 CASSRFGTQGWQYEQYF TGTGCCAGCAGCCGATTCGGAACTCAGGGGTGGCAGTACGAGCAGTACTTC
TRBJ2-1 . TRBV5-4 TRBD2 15 CASRVFGGASNEQFF TGTGCCAGCAGAGTGTTCGGGGGGGCAAGTAATGAGCAGTTCTTC
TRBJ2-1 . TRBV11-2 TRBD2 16 CASSREGWRGHNEQFF TGTGCCAGCAGCAGGGAGGGGTGGCGGGGCCACAATGAGCAGTTCTTC
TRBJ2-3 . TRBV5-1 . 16 CASSLAPERSTDTQYF TGCGCCAGCAGCTTGGCCCCAGAAAGAAGCACAGATACGCAGTATTTT
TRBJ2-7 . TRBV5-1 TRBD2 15 CASSPLGTSFALQYF TGCGCCAGCAGCCCCCTGGGGACTAGCTTCGCTCTGCAGTACTTC
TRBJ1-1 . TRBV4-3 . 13 CASSQGRGSEAFF TGCGCCAGCAGCCAAGGCCGGGGTTCTGAAGCTTTCTTT
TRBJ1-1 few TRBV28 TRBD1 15 CASSLLTGRLDEAFF TGTGCCAGCAGTTTGTTGACAGGGAGGTTGGATGAGGCTTTCTTT
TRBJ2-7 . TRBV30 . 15 CAWSVRWGRGYEQYF TGTGCCTGGAGTGTACGTTGGGGCAGGGGCTACGAGCAGTACTTC
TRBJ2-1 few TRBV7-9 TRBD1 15 CASSLGDRAYNEQFF TGTGCCAGCAGCTTGGGGGACAGGGCCTACAATGAGCAGTTCTTC
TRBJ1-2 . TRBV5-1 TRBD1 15 CASSLGWTGGSGYTF TGCGCCAGCAGCTTGGGCTGGACAGGGGGGAGTGGCTACACCTTC
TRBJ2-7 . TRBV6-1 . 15 CASSEGPGVSYEQYF TGTGCCAGCAGTGAAGGCCCCGGAGTCTCCTACGAGCAGTACTTC
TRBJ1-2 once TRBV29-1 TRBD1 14 CSVPTGGNNYGYTF TGCAGCGTCCCGACAGGGGGAAATAACTATGGCTACACCTTC
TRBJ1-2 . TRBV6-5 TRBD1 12 CASSTGVRSYTF TGTGCCAGCAGTACAGGGGTGAGGAGCTACACCTTC
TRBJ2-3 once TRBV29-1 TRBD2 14 CSVLRRGGTDTQYF TGCAGCGTCCTCCGACGGGGGGGCACAGATACGCAGTATTTT
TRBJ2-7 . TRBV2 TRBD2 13 CASTLGLAYEQYF TGTGCCAGCACTCTGGGACTAGCCTACGAGCAGTACTTC
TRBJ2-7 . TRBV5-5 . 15 CASSFRTVLSYEQYF TGTGCCAGCAGCTTTCGGACAGTTCTCTCCTACGAGCAGTACTTC
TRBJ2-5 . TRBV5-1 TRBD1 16 CASSLLGTGEEETQYF TGCGCCAGCAGCCTTCTGGGAACAGGGGAAGAAGAGACCCAGTACTTC
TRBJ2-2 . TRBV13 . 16 CASSLGAGWGAGELFF TGTGCCAGCAGCTTAGGGGCAGGCTGGGGCGCCGGGGAGCTGTTTTTT
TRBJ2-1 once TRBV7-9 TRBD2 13 CSGASGGDNEQFF TGTTCCGGCGCTAGCGGGGGGGACAATGAGCAGTTCTTC
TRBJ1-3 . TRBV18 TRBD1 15 CASSPGQGSGNTIYF TGTGCCAGCTCACCCGGACAGGGCTCTGGAAACACCATATATTTT
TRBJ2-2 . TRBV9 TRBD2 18 CASSVGLAGSVETGELFF TGTGCCAGCAGCGTAGGACTAGCGGGGTCGGTAGAGACCGGGGAGCTGTTTTTT
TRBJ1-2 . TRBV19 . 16 CASSPAGVELTYGYTF TGTGCCAGTAGTCCGGCAGGGGTCGAACTTACATATGGCTACACCTTC
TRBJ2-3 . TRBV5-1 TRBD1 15 CASSVDRTSTDTQYF TGCGCCAGCAGCGTGGACAGGACCAGCACAGATACGCAGTATTTT
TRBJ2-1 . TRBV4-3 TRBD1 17 CASSQDGGQGLYNEQFF TGCGCCAGCAGCCAAGATGGGGGACAGGGTCTCTACAATGAGCAGTTCTTC
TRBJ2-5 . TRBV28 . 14 CASQGGTAQETQYF TGTGCCAGCCAGGGCGGGACAGCTCAAGAGACCCAGTACTTC
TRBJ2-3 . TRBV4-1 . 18 CASSQDSRGVGGADTQYF TGCGCCAGCAGCCAAGATTCCAGAGGCGTGGGAGGTGCAGATACGCAGTATTTT
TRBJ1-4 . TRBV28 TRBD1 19 CASSSQSGTGGRWGEKLFF TGTGCCAGCAGTTCCCAATCCGGGACAGGGGGCAGGTGGGGAGAAAAACTGTTTTTT
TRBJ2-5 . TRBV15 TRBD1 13 CATISGQGGTQYF TGTGCCACCATCTCGGGACAGGGTGGAACCCAGTACTTC
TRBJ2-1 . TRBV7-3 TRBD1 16 CASSLSGTETYNEQFF TGTGCCAGCAGCTTATCCGGGACAGAAACCTACAATGAGCAGTTCTTC
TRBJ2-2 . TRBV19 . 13 CASSLPPAGELFF TGTGCCAGTAGCCTACCTCCGGCCGGGGAGCTGTTTTTT
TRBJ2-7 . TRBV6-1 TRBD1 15 CASSDRTGGSYEQYF TGTGCCAGCAGTGATAGGACAGGGGGCTCCTACGAGCAGTACTTC
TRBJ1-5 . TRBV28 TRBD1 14 CASSISTGDQPQHF TGTGCCAGCAGTATTTCGACAGGGGATCAGCCCCAGCATTTT
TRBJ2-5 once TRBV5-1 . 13 CASSLQGQETQYF TGCGCCAGCAGCTTGCAGGGACAAGAGACCCAGTACTTC
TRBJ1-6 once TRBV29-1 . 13 CSGRQTDNSPLHF TGCAGCGGTAGACAGACGGATAATTCACCCCTCCACTTT
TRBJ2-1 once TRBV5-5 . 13 CASSLARYNEQFF TGTGCCAGCAGCTTGGCGCGGTACAATGAGCAGTTCTTC
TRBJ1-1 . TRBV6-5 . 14 CASSYGMPNTEAFF TGTGCCAGCAGTTACGGCATGCCGAACACTGAAGCTTTCTTT
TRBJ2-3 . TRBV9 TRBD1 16 CASSVVPGQVTDTQYF TGTGCCAGCAGCGTAGTCCCGGGACAGGTCACAGATACGCAGTATTTT
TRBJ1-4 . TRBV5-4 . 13 CASSLTEGGKLFF TGTGCCAGCAGCTTGACGGAAGGGGGAAAACTGTTTTTT
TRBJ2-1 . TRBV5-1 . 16 CASSLTPPGAYNEQFF TGCGCCAGCAGCTTGACACCCCCGGGTGCCTACAATGAGCAGTTCTTC
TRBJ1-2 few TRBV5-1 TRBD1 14 CASTWTGGNYGYTF TGCGCCAGCACATGGACAGGGGGGAACTATGGCTACACCTTC
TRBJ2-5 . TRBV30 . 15 CAWRPGLGPQETQYF TGTGCCTGGAGGCCGGGACTTGGACCACAAGAGACCCAGTACTTC
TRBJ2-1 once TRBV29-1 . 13 CSFQPSSYNEQFF TGCAGCTTCCAGCCTAGCTCCTACAATGAGCAGTTCTTC
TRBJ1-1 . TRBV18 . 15 CASSPAGAMNTEAFF TGTGCCAGCTCACCTGCAGGGGCCATGAACACTGAAGCTTTCTTT